Below are 2 T cell receptor beta chains sequenced from a single sample in a study of glioma-infiltrating T cells after dendritic cell vaccination. Time point indicated: after dendritic cell vaccination, including at tumor progression/relapse. Measured with immunoSEQ multiplex PCR; TCRdb has only the in-frame clones, and not every one. The sample includes around 87,000 clones, roughly 80% of them seen just once. The material was blood, obtained after dendritic cell vaccination. These receptors all come from a human donor with glioblastoma.

CDR3 in DNA: TGTGCCAGCAGTTACTCGCAGGGACAGGGGAGGGGTGGCTACACCTTC. Residues: CASSYSQGQGRGGYTF. The V and J genes are TRBV6-5 and TRBJ1-2; 10 positions match TRBD1. The CDR3 contains 16 residues. Germline CDR1 and CDR2: MNHEY and SVGAGI. V dropped 0 bases and J dropped 7; count of bases not matched to a gene: 8.

CDR3 sequence: CASCRGQWNTEAFF. The CDR3 DNA follows: TGTGCCAGCTGTCGAGGGCAGTGGAACACTGAAGCTTTCTTT. The rearrangement links TRBV27 to TRBJ1-1; D call uncertain. CDR3 size: 14 residues. Trimming removed 8 bases at V and 1 base at J, with 14 bases between. In germline, CDR1 is MNHEY, CDR2 SMNVEV (reference sequence).